Listed here are 32 T cell receptor beta chains from one sample, sequenced in a study of shared clonotypes between healthy human individuals. Some clones are missing from TCRdb's copy, which holds only in-frame ones; the method was immunoSEQ multiplex PCR. The sample includes about 690,000 clones, less than 95% seen only once; the top ten take 34%. Sequenced input: memory CD8+ T cells from PBMCs. Subset described: CD45RO+ cells pooled with CCR7-negative TemRA cells. The receptors originated from a man aged 18-30 years in good health. Some clones in this sample may be carry-over from other donors' samples.

A remark on this clone: This sample also contains other DNA sequences that code for the same CDR3. This rearrangement joins TRBV27 to TRBJ1-4; 9 nucleotides match TRBD1. Germline values: CDR1 MNHEY, CDR2 SMNVEV (reference sequence). This CDR3 spans 15 amino acids. V lost 2 bases, J lost 8 bases, and 6 bases stayed unmatched. The DNA of the CDR3 is TGTGCCAGCAGTTTAACCGGGACAGGGCGAGAAAAACTGTTTTTT. Translated, it gives CASSLTGTGREKLFF. The complete variable domain, with remaining parts taken from reference TRBV27 and TRBJ1-4, reads EAQVTQNPRYLITVTGKKLTVTCSQNMNHEYMSWYRQDPGLGLRQIYYSMNVEVTDKGDVPEGYKVSRKEKRNFPLILESPSPNQTSLYFCASSLTGTGREKLFFGSGTQLSVL.

The V and J genes are TRBV4-1 and TRBJ2-5; 8 bases are shared with TRBD1. The J call may be mistaken, given a closer DNA end match to TRBJ2-7. This CDR3 region has 14 residues. From germline, CDR1 is MGHRA and CDR2 YSYEKL. CDR3 bases: TGCGCCAGCAGCTGGACAGGGAGCTCCTACGAGCAGTACTTC. It translates to CASSWTGSSYEQYF.

The CDR3 DNA reads TGTGCCAGCCCGGGACAGGGATTGAACACTGAAGCTTTCTTT. This codes for CASPGQGLNTEAFF. The genes are TRBV2 and TRBJ1-1; 9 bases agree with TRBD1. There are 14 residues in the CDR3. V shed 8 bases and J 0 bases; nucleotides not matched to a gene: 4. The germline V gene encodes CDR1 SNHLY and CDR2 FYNNEI. The full variable domain, with the rest looked up from reference TRBV2 and TRBJ1-1, is EPEVTQTPSHQVTQMGQEVILRCVPISNHLYFYWYRQILGQKVEFLVSFYNNEISEKSEIFDDQFSVERPDGSNFTLKIRSTKLEDSAMYFCASPGQGLNTEAFFGQGTRLTVV.

The gene calls are TRBV5-1 and TRBJ1-2, with a weak D call TRBD1 (5 bases). This CDR3 region has 13 residues. Germline V gene lookup returns CDR1 SGHRS and CDR2 YFSETQ. V was shortened by 2 bases and J by 7 bases, with 12 bases between the two germline ends. In nucleotides, the CDR3 is TGCGCCAGCAGCTTAGGGGTAAACGGTGGCTACACCTTC. The encoded protein is CASSLGVNGGYTF.

This sequence joins TRBV4-2 and TRBJ2-5, with D uncertain. The closer fit of TRBJ2-7 to the DNA end suggests the J call may be wrong. The V gene's germline CDR1 is LGHNA and CDR2 YNFKEQ. The CDR3 loop spans 13 amino acids. The CDR3 DNA is TGTGCCAGCAGCCAATACCTAGTAGACGAGCAGTACTTC. The encoded protein is CASSQYLVDEQYF.

V is TRBV7-2 and J is TRBJ1-1; D unclear. V was trimmed by 5 bases and J by 1 base, leaving 5 bases between them. Germline-derived CDR1 and CDR2 are SGHTA and FQGNSA. The CDR3 runs to 12 residues. The CDR3 DNA follows: TGTGCCAGCAGCCGTAAGAACACTGAAGCTTTCTTT. Translated: CASSRKNTEAFF.

This chain uses TRBV5-1 with TRBJ1-1, with 10 bases that match TRBD1. This CDR3 is built from 18 residues. V lost 4 bases, J lost 2 bases, and 14 bases stayed unmatched. CDR1 and CDR2 (germline): SGHRS, YFSETQ. The CDR3 reads CASSHLRDRGRSNTEAFF. DNA for the CDR3: TGCGCCAGCAGCCATCTCCGGGACAGGGGCCGATCCAACACTGAAGCTTTCTTT.

On this clone itself: The junction departs from the called germline gene at one end, perhaps through a read error. This chain joins TRBV6-1 and TRBJ2-2; no clear D gene. Germline values: CDR1 MNHNS, CDR2 SASEGT. The CDR3 has 13 residues. This CDR3 is CASREVYTGELFF. In nucleotides, the CDR3 is TGTGCCAGCAGAGAAGTTTACACCGGGGAGCTGTTTTTT.

The CDR3 is CASSQDEGTGREQYF. The CDR3 DNA sequence: TGCGCCAGCAGCCAAGATGAGGGGACAGGGAGGGAGCAGTACTTC. The gene calls are TRBV4-3 and TRBJ2-7; TRBD1 matches 9 bases. The CDR3 totals 15 residues. From germline, CDR1 is LGHNA and CDR2 YSLEER. Trimming removed 0 bases from V and 7 bases from J; junction bases left unmatched: 7.

The CDR3 region has the DNA TGTGCCAGCAGCTTAGCGGGAGGGCCTTTATCCGAGCAGTACTTC. It encodes CASSLAGGPLSEQYF. The chain recombines TRBV7-7 with TRBJ2-7; 7 nucleotides line up with TRBD2. Germline CDR1 and CDR2: SSHAT and FNYEAQ (reference sequence). The J segment lost 6 bases and the V segment lost 0 bases, leaving 8 bases of the junction unmatched. The CDR3 runs 15 residues.

The CDR3, as DNA: TGTGCCAGCAGCCCGTGGGACTCCACCTACGAGCAGTACTTC. Encoded protein: CASSPWDSTYEQYF. This chain joins TRBV7-9 and TRBJ2-7; D may be TRBD2 (6 bases). CDR3 length equals 14 residues. CDR1 and CDR2 (germline): SEHNR, FQNEAQ (reference sequence). Trimming took 5 bases from V and 2 from J, leaving 13 bases between them.

The J gene is TRBJ2-1, the V gene TRBV5-8, with 10 bases aligning to TRBD2. V shed 4 bases, J shed 3 bases, and the junction held 7 bases outside the gene matches. Germline lookup yields CDR1 SGHTS and CDR2 YDEGEE. The CDR3 has 16 amino acids. The DNA for the CDR3 is TGTGCCAGCAGCACCATTACTAGCGGGGACTACAATGAGCAGTTCTTC. Translated, it gives CASSTITSGDYNEQFF.

V usage is TRBV10-2 and J usage is TRBJ2-4; 7 bases match TRBD2. CDR3 length: 22 residues. V lost 0 bases and J lost 1; bases outside the gene matches: 21. Germline V lookup: CDR1 WSHSY, CDR2 SAAADI. The CDR3 region has the DNA TGCGCCAGCAGTGAGTCGGGTTCTAGCGGACTGATCAAAGGGGAGGCCAAAAACATTCAGTACTTC. It is translated as CASSESGSSGLIKGEAKNIQYF.

The chain combines TRBV4-3 with TRBJ2-7; the D gene is possibly TRBD2 (6 bases). CDR1 is LGHNA and CDR2 is YSLEER in the germline V gene. The V and J ends lost 3 bases and 1 base respectively, with 10 bases between them. The CDR3 totals 14 residues. The DNA of the CDR3 is TGCGCCAGCAGCCAGTGGGGGGAGTCCTACGAGCAGTACTTC. This translates into CASSQWGESYEQYF.

This clone was found once. The chain recombines TRBV28 with TRBJ2-1; TRBD2 aligns across 9 bases. J was trimmed by 5 bases and V by 8 bases; bases with no gene match: 4. The CDR3 covers 13 residues. Germline CDR1 and CDR2: MDHEN and SYDVKM. CDR3 loop: CASGLAGDNEQFF. The CDR3 DNA reads as TGTGCCAGCGGATTAGCGGGAGACAATGAGCAGTTCTTC.

In its sample, this clone was seen once. The V call is TRBV15, the J call TRBJ1-2, with 7 bases matching TRBD1. The V gene's germline CDR1 is LNHNV and CDR2 YYDKDF (reference sequence). The CDR3 runs 15 residues. With 0 bases clipped from V and 6 bases from J, the junction kept 7 bases outside the gene matches. This chain's CDR3 is CATSRDLGGADGYTF. Here the CDR3 DNA reads TGTGCCACCAGCAGAGATCTAGGGGGCGCGGATGGCTACACCTTC.

The chain recombines TRBV5-4 with TRBJ1-6, with D possibly TRBD1 on 5 matching bases. This CDR3 region has 13 residues. Per germline, CDR1 SGHNT and CDR2 YYREEE (reference sequence). V dropped 4 bases and J dropped 10 bases, with 12 bases sitting between them. CDR3 coding DNA: TGTGCCAGCAGCCCGGGGGGTTTATCACCCCTCCACTTT. It translates to CASSPGGLSPLHF.

This rearrangement joins TRBV13 to TRBJ2-1; possible D gene TRBD2, 5 bases. This CDR3 region has 14 residues. Trimming left V 4 bases short and J 6 bases short, with 13 bases between. Germline CDR1 PRHDT, CDR2 FYEKMQ (reference sequence). DNA of the CDR3: TGTGCCAGCAGCTCCTCCTCTAGCTTCAATGAGCAGTTCTTC. It translates to CASSSSSSFNEQFF.

CDR3 residues: CASSLEGHYNQPQHF. The CDR3 bases are TGTGCCAGCAGCTTGGAGGGACACTACAATCAGCCCCAGCATTTT. V usage is TRBV5-6 and J usage is TRBJ1-5, with D possibly being TRBD1 (6 bases). In germline, CDR1 is SGHDT, CDR2 YYEEEE. CDR3 length equals 15 residues. Trimming took off 0 bases at V and 3 bases at J, with 10 bases between the two ends. The variable domain in full, completed from reference TRBV5-6 and TRBJ1-5, reads DAGVTQSPTHLIKTRGQQVTLRCSPKSGHDTVSWYQQALGQGPQFIFQYYEEEERQRGNFPDRFSGHQFPNYSSELNVNALLLGDSALYLCASSLEGHYNQPQHFGDGTRLSIL.

This rearrangement joins TRBV7-9 to TRBJ2-5, with TRBD1 identical over 7 bases. Looked up from germline, CDR1 is SEHNR and CDR2 is FQNEAQ (reference sequence). This CDR3 comprises 16 residues. Trimming removed 7 bases from V and 1 base from J; junction bases left unmatched: 12. CDR3 sequence (DNA): TGTGCCAGCACCCATCGTAGGGGGCGATCCCAAGAGACCCAGTACTTC. Its translation is CASTHRRGRSQETQYF. Filled out from reference TRBV7-9 and TRBJ2-5, the complete variable domain reads DTGVSQNPRHKITKRGQNVTFRCDPISEHNRLYWYRQTLGQGPEFLTYFQNEAQLEKSRLLSDRFSAERPKGSFSTLEIQRTEQGDSAMYLCASTHRRGRSQETQYFGPGTRLLVL.

This chain joins TRBV29-1 and TRBJ2-2; possible D gene TRBD2, 6 bases. Germline lookup yields CDR1 SQVTM and CDR2 ANQGSEA. The CDR3 covers 15 residues. Trimming took 7 bases from V and 4 from J, leaving 19 bases between them. In DNA form, the CDR3 reads TGCAGCGGCGCCGGGACTCTGGATTCCACCGGGGAGCTGTTTTTT. Residues: CSGAGTLDSTGELFF.

The chain joins TRBV7-2 to TRBJ2-2, with 10 bases lining up with TRBD1. J was trimmed by 4 bases and V by 5 bases; bases with no gene match: 4. This CDR3 is built from 15 residues. Germline lookup yields CDR1 SGHTA and CDR2 FQGNSA. The CDR3 here is CASSPGTGATGELFF. The DNA for the CDR3 is TGTGCCAGCAGCCCCGGGACAGGGGCCACCGGGGAGCTGTTTTTT.

The chain links TRBV6-4 to TRBJ2-2, with 10 bases identical to TRBD1. This CDR3 is built from 16 residues. V lost 0 bases and J lost 7; bases outside the gene matches: 5. CDR1 is MRHNA and CDR2 is SNTAGT in the germline V gene. The DNA for the CDR3 is TGTGCCAGCAGTGACTCAGGACAGGGGGGCGTCGGGGAGCTGTTTTTT. This codes for CASSDSGQGGVGELFF.

The chain links TRBV28 to TRBJ1-1; TRBD1 matches at 9 bases. J was trimmed by 7 bases and V by 7 bases; bases with no gene match: 7. The CDR3 totals 13 residues. Germline loops: CDR1 MDHEN, CDR2 SYDVKM. CDR3: CASKTTGGREAFF. The CDR3 coding sequence is TGTGCCAGCAAAACTACAGGGGGCCGTGAAGCTTTCTTT.

This chain joins TRBV9 and TRBJ2-2; maybe TRBD2 (6 bases). Trimming shortened V by 4 bases and J by 0 bases, and 13 bases separated the two germline ends. The germline V gene has CDR1 SGDLS and CDR2 YYNGEE. The CDR3 runs 16 residues. The CDR3 loop reads CASSPSGGANTGELFF. The CDR3 DNA reads TGTGCCAGCAGCCCTTCGGGCGGGGCGAACACCGGGGAGCTGTTTTTT.

This chain uses TRBV9 with TRBJ2-2; no clear D. Between the trimmed V and J ends, which lost 0 bases and 5 bases, there was a span of 5 bases. In germline, CDR1 is SGDLS, CDR2 YYNGEE. The CDR3 is made up of 13 amino acids. The CDR3 region is CASSVARTGELFF. The CDR3 coding sequence is TGTGCCAGCAGCGTAGCTCGGACCGGGGAGCTGTTTTTT. The full variable domain, completed using reference TRBV9 and TRBJ2-2, is DSGVTQTPKHLITATGQRVTLRCSPRSGDLSVYWYQQSLDQGLQFLIQYYNGEERAKGNILERFSAQQFPDLHSELNLSSLELGDSALYFCASSVARTGELFFGEGSRLTVL.

The chain combines TRBV27 with TRBJ2-1; 10 positions agree with TRBD2. The length of the CDR3 is 15 residues. Germline trimming cut 4 bases from V and 9 bases from J; bases unmatched to any gene: 9. Per the germline V gene, CDR1 is MNHEY and CDR2 is SMNVEV (reference sequence). CDR3 nucleotides: TGTGCCAGCAGTTGGGTAGCGGGAGGATCGACTGAGCAGTTCTTC. The encoded protein is CASSWVAGGSTEQFF.

To note about this clone: This same CDR3 is encoded by further DNA sequences in the sample. The V call is TRBV28, the J call TRBJ2-7, with D perhaps assigned TRBD1 or TRBD2 (5 bases each). The germline gives CDR1 MDHEN, CDR2 SYDVKM. The CDR3 loop spans 13 amino acids. Trimming left V 3 bases short and J 2 bases short, with 8 bases between. CDR3 bases: TGTGCCAGCAGTTTGGGGGAGCCCTACGAGCAGTACTTC. Its protein product is CASSLGEPYEQYF.

This clone has just one count. This chain joins TRBV11-2 and TRBJ2-3, with a possible D match to TRBD2 (6 bases). Per germline, CDR1 SGHAT and CDR2 FQNNGV. Trimming shortened V by 2 bases and J by 0 bases, and 21 bases separated the two germline ends. This CDR3 region has 19 residues. The CDR3 DNA follows: TGTGCCAGCAGCTTACGGGCCGGATGGGGAGGAGATAGCACAGATACGCAGTATTTT. Amino acids: CASSLRAGWGGDSTDTQYF.

J is TRBJ1-3 and V is TRBV19; D is perhaps TRBD1 (5 bases). Germline-derived CDR1 and CDR2 are LNHDA and SQIVND (reference sequence). CDR3 length equals 16 residues. V was shortened by 6 bases and J by 7 bases, with 22 bases between the two germline ends. CDR3 DNA sequence: TGTGCCAGTAGCCACCCCCCGGGACTCCGGGAGAACACCATATATTTT. Protein sequence: CASSHPPGLRENTIYF.

The rearrangement links TRBV5-6 to TRBJ2-7; 9 nucleotides align to TRBD1. The CDR3 is made up of 16 amino acids. J was trimmed by 4 bases and V by 4 bases; bases with no gene match: 12. The germline V gene encodes CDR1 SGHDT and CDR2 YYEEEE. The CDR3: CASSIEPGQGFYEQYF. The CDR3 DNA reads as TGTGCCAGCAGCATCGAACCGGGACAGGGCTTTTACGAGCAGTACTTC.

The sample holds one count of this clone. The J gene is TRBJ2-1, the V gene TRBV7-8; a possible D gene is TRBD1 (5 bases). This CDR3 has 15 amino acids. With 1 base removed from V and 4 bases from J, the gap between germline ends came to 11 bases. Looked up from germline, CDR1 is SGHVS and CDR2 is FQNEAQ. The CDR3 coding sequence is TGTGCCAGCAGCTTAGGGGGCGCAAGGTACAATGAGCAGTTCTTC. Its protein is CASSLGGARYNEQFF.